Here is one T cell receptor beta chain with its context. As originally analysed: Reference gene primer amplification gave nucleated cell count estimates. Clones were read by immunoSEQ multiplex PCR, and TCRdb kept only the in-frame ones, dropping some. V and J calls and clone size are given by that table; D and trimming were obtained from the DNA. The sample lists 150,000 to 200,000 clones, around 83% occurring once. This sample stems from a study of blood T cell repertoires in COVID-19. The germline V gene has CDR1 SGHDT and CDR2 YYEEEE. V dropped 4 bases and J dropped 4 bases, with 16 bases sitting between them. The CDR3 loop spans 15 amino acids.

This receptor was identified in a woman aged 25 to 39 with active or convalescent COVID-19. The specimen sequenced was peripheral blood. The chain employs TRBV5-6 and TRBJ2-3; D might be TRBD1 (6 bases). The CDR3 loop is CASSPGDGVADTQYF. DNA for the CDR3: TGTGCCAGCAGCCCAGGGGACGGGGTGGCAGATACGCAGTATTTT.